Only a few counts were recorded for the clone carrying this T cell receptor beta chain. The antigen is unknown. The V gene lost 6 bases and the J gene lost 1 base, with 18 bases spanning the gap. Looked up from germline, CDR1 is SNHLY and CDR2 is FYNNEI. The CDR3 extends over 16 amino acids. The sample originates from a study of T cell responses to AZD1222 COVID-19 vaccine. General observations from the study: Only a handful of AZD1222 recipients, several in all, had baseline seropositivity. Compared with day 0, the breadth and depth of the Spike-specific TCR repertoire rose significantly after two doses of AZD1222.

Libraries were prepared by immunoSEQ multiplex PCR; TCRdb keeps only in-frame clonotypes and omits some of them. The sample lists under 85,000 clones, nearly 90% occurring once. This specimen consisted of peripheral blood, obtained on day 0 of MenACWY control vaccination. This TCR was sampled from an adult in good health. The chain links TRBV2 to TRBJ1-1; D possibly corresponds to TRBD1 (5 bases). The CDR3 DNA reads TGTGCCAGCAGCGGTCCGGGACCCACGGGGAACACTGAAGCTTTCTTT. Translating it yields CASSGPGPTGNTEAFF. The full variable domain, completed using reference TRBV2 and TRBJ1-1, is EPEVTQTPSHQVTQMGQEVILRCVPISNHLYFYWYRQILGQKVEFLVSFYNNEISEKSEIFDDQFSVERPDGSNFTLKIRSTKLEDSAMYFCASSGPGPTGNTEAFFGQGTRLTVV.